Listed below are T cell receptor beta chains from one sample, sequenced in a study of cytomegalovirus exposure and HLA in healthy donors. The method was immunoSEQ multiplex PCR; TCRdb's version includes in-frame clones alone and lacks a portion of them. This sample has under 150,000 clones, with approximately 90% found just once. Sequencing input: PBMCs. Receptor source: a man younger than 30 in good health and CMV-seronegative. Each CDR3 is given with its conserved first and last residue. The order of the fields is V gene, CDR3 length, clone size, D gene, J gene, CDR3 DNA, CDR3 protein. A D gene is named only where the DNA matches it firmly. Size tells how often a clone was seen (once, few, many) or the class of an expanded clone, and some rows leave it out.

v_call: TRBV2
cdr3_length: 14
clone_size: -
d_call: TRBD2
j_call: TRBJ2-1
cdr3_nt: TGTGCTACCGGACAAGGGACTAGCGGGGGCTGGCAGTTCTTC
cdr3_aa: CATGQGTSGGWQFF

v_call: TRBV19
cdr3_length: 11
clone_size: -
d_call: -
j_call: TRBJ2-3
cdr3_nt: TGTGCCAGTAGTACAACAGATACGCAGTATTTT
cdr3_aa: CASSTTDTQYF

v_call: TRBV5-4
cdr3_length: 20
clone_size: -
d_call: TRBD2
j_call: TRBJ2-3
cdr3_nt: TGTGCCAGCAGCTTGGGGGTTGGGACTAGCGGGACCTTACTCACAGATACGCAGTATTTT
cdr3_aa: CASSLGVGTSGTLLTDTQYF

v_call: TRBV5-8
cdr3_length: 16
clone_size: -
d_call: TRBD2
j_call: TRBJ2-2
cdr3_nt: TGTGCCAGCAGCTTGGCGATAGCGGGGGGCTCTGGGGAGCTGTTTTTT
cdr3_aa: CASSLAIAGGSGELFF

v_call: TRBV7-2
cdr3_length: 17
clone_size: -
d_call: TRBD2
j_call: TRBJ2-3
cdr3_nt: TGTGCCAGCAGCTTACCGACTGGACTAGTAGGCACAGATACGCAGTATTTT
cdr3_aa: CASSLPTGLVGTDTQYF

v_call: TRBV6-4
cdr3_length: 14
clone_size: -
d_call: TRBD1
j_call: TRBJ2-3
cdr3_nt: TGTGCCAGCAGCCTAAGACAGGGTACAGATACGCAGTATTTT
cdr3_aa: CASSLRQGTDTQYF

v_call: TRBV19
cdr3_length: 14
clone_size: -
d_call: -
j_call: TRBJ2-5
cdr3_nt: TGTGCCAGTAGTGTCCAGCGGAACCAAGAGACCCAGTACTTC
cdr3_aa: CASSVQRNQETQYF

v_call: TRBV5-4
cdr3_length: 14
clone_size: once
d_call: TRBD1
j_call: TRBJ1-1
cdr3_nt: TGTGCCAGCAGCTTGCGACAGGGGTACACTGAAGCTTTCTTT
cdr3_aa: CASSLRQGYTEAFF

v_call: TRBV6-6
cdr3_length: 15
clone_size: -
d_call: -
j_call: TRBJ2-7
cdr3_nt: TGTGCCAGCAGTTACACCCGTGGCGGGAAGTACGAGCAGTACTTC
cdr3_aa: CASSYTRGGKYEQYF

v_call: TRBV2
cdr3_length: 15
clone_size: -
d_call: -
j_call: TRBJ1-5
cdr3_nt: TGTGCCAGCAGTGAAGCGGGGGCTGGGAATCAGCCCCAGCATTTT
cdr3_aa: CASSEAGAGNQPQHF

v_call: TRBV6-5
cdr3_length: 14
clone_size: -
d_call: TRBD1
j_call: TRBJ2-7
cdr3_nt: TGTGCCAGCAGGCGGGACAGGGGGGCCTACGAGCAGTACTTC
cdr3_aa: CASRRDRGAYEQYF

v_call: TRBV7-8
cdr3_length: 15
clone_size: -
d_call: -
j_call: TRBJ2-7
cdr3_nt: TGTGCCAGCAGCCTCGTCCGGGATGTGATCTACGAGCAGTACTTC
cdr3_aa: CASSLVRDVIYEQYF

v_call: TRBV6-4
cdr3_length: 15
clone_size: -
d_call: TRBD2
j_call: TRBJ2-3
cdr3_nt: TGTGCCAGCAGTGAGGGTAGCGGGAGCACAGATACGCAGTATTTT
cdr3_aa: CASSEGSGSTDTQYF

v_call: TRBV9
cdr3_length: 15
clone_size: -
d_call: -
j_call: TRBJ2-1
cdr3_nt: TGTGCCAGCAGTTCTGCACCAGGTTTTGTCGGTGAGCAGTTCTTC
cdr3_aa: CASSSAPGFVGEQFF

v_call: TRBV29-1
cdr3_length: 16
clone_size: -
d_call: TRBD1
j_call: TRBJ2-5
cdr3_nt: TGCAGCGTTGGGGGGCGCTTTGGGACAGGGGAAGAGACCCAGTACTTC
cdr3_aa: CSVGGRFGTGEETQYF

v_call: TRBV27
cdr3_length: 14
clone_size: -
d_call: TRBD2
j_call: TRBJ2-3
cdr3_nt: TGTGCCAGCAAGGTGGGACTACCCACAGATACGCAGTATTTT
cdr3_aa: CASKVGLPTDTQYF

v_call: TRBV5-1
cdr3_length: 15
clone_size: -
d_call: TRBD1
j_call: TRBJ1-4
cdr3_nt: TGCGCCAGCAGCTTGAGACAGGGCCGAAATGAAAAACTGTTTTTT
cdr3_aa: CASSLRQGRNEKLFF

v_call: TRBV6-5
cdr3_length: 15
clone_size: -
d_call: TRBD1
j_call: TRBJ1-1
cdr3_nt: TGTGCCAGCAGTGGGACAGGGGCATGGAACACTGAAGCTTTCTTT
cdr3_aa: CASSGTGAWNTEAFF

v_call: TRBV18
cdr3_length: 15
clone_size: -
d_call: TRBD1
j_call: TRBJ2-7
cdr3_nt: TGTGCCAGCTCACTCACCGGGACAGATTCCTACGAGCAGTACTTC
cdr3_aa: CASSLTGTDSYEQYF

v_call: TRBV30
cdr3_length: 13
clone_size: -
d_call: -
j_call: TRBJ1-6
cdr3_nt: TGTGCCTGGTCCCAGGGATGGAGTTCACCCCTCCACTTT
cdr3_aa: CAWSQGWSSPLHF

v_call: TRBV7-2
cdr3_length: 15
clone_size: -
d_call: TRBD1
j_call: TRBJ1-5
cdr3_nt: TGTGCCAGCAGCTTACAAGGACAGGTCATTCAGCCCCAGCATTTT
cdr3_aa: CASSLQGQVIQPQHF

v_call: TRBV29-1
cdr3_length: 13
clone_size: -
d_call: TRBD1
j_call: TRBJ2-5
cdr3_nt: TGCAGCGTTGCCCGGGACAGTCGGGAGACCCAGTACTTC
cdr3_aa: CSVARDSRETQYF

v_call: TRBV19
cdr3_length: 17
clone_size: once
d_call: TRBD1
j_call: TRBJ1-1
cdr3_nt: TGTGCCAGTAGTCCCAACCCGGGACAGGTACTGGCCGGGGAAGCTTTCTTT
cdr3_aa: CASSPNPGQVLAGEAFF

v_call: TRBV14
cdr3_length: 16
clone_size: -
d_call: -
j_call: TRBJ1-5
cdr3_nt: TGTGCCAGCAGCCAACGGACAGAGTATAGCAATCAGCCCCAGCATTTT
cdr3_aa: CASSQRTEYSNQPQHF

v_call: TRBV7-2
cdr3_length: 16
clone_size: -
d_call: -
j_call: TRBJ2-1
cdr3_nt: TGTGCCAGCAGCCCGCGGCGGAGGCCGGAGGGCAATGAGCAGTTCTTC
cdr3_aa: CASSPRRRPEGNEQFF

v_call: TRBV30
cdr3_length: 14
clone_size: -
d_call: -
j_call: TRBJ2-1
cdr3_nt: TGTGCCTGGACTCCCCGCGGGGCCCTCAATGAGCAGTTCTTC
cdr3_aa: CAWTPRGALNEQFF

v_call: TRBV5-1
cdr3_length: 15
clone_size: -
d_call: TRBD1
j_call: TRBJ2-5
cdr3_nt: TGCGCCAGCAGCCGGGGACAGACTTCCCAAGAGACCCAGTACTTC
cdr3_aa: CASSRGQTSQETQYF

v_call: TRBV6-5
cdr3_length: 15
clone_size: -
d_call: TRBD2
j_call: TRBJ2-2
cdr3_nt: TGTGCCAGCAGCTTATTAGCGGGGGGGCCCGGGGAGCTGTTTTTT
cdr3_aa: CASSLLAGGPGELFF

v_call: TRBV12-5
cdr3_length: 14
clone_size: -
d_call: -
j_call: TRBJ1-1
cdr3_nt: TGTGCTAGTGGTTTGGTACCGGGGGGCACTGAAGCTTTCTTT
cdr3_aa: CASGLVPGGTEAFF

v_call: TRBV30
cdr3_length: 14
clone_size: -
d_call: TRBD2
j_call: TRBJ2-5
cdr3_nt: TGTGCCTGGAGTCCGACTAGCGGGGGAGAGACCCAGTACTTC
cdr3_aa: CAWSPTSGGETQYF

v_call: TRBV13
cdr3_length: 15
clone_size: -
d_call: TRBD1
j_call: TRBJ1-3
cdr3_nt: TGTGCCAGCAGTCGAGTCCCGGACAGGGGGAACACCATATATTTT
cdr3_aa: CASSRVPDRGNTIYF

v_call: TRBV19
cdr3_length: 15
clone_size: -
d_call: TRBD1
j_call: TRBJ1-1
cdr3_nt: TGTGCCAGTAGGACGACAGGGGGCATAGGCACTGAAGCTTTCTTT
cdr3_aa: CASRTTGGIGTEAFF

v_call: TRBV5-1
cdr3_length: 16
clone_size: -
d_call: TRBD2
j_call: TRBJ2-5
cdr3_nt: TGCGCCAGCAGCCTCGGACTAGCGGGCGTCCAAGAGACCCAGTACTTC
cdr3_aa: CASSLGLAGVQETQYF

v_call: TRBV2
cdr3_length: 14
clone_size: -
d_call: TRBD1
j_call: TRBJ1-2
cdr3_nt: TGTGCCAGCAGTGGACAGGGAGTAGGCTATGGCTACACCTTC
cdr3_aa: CASSGQGVGYGYTF

v_call: TRBV29-1
cdr3_length: 14
clone_size: -
d_call: -
j_call: TRBJ2-1
cdr3_nt: TGCAGCGTTGCGGGACTCCAGACGTACAATGAGCAGTTCTTC
cdr3_aa: CSVAGLQTYNEQFF

v_call: TRBV4-2
cdr3_length: 17
clone_size: -
d_call: TRBD2
j_call: TRBJ2-1
cdr3_nt: TGTGCCAGCAGCACTTCTACCGGGACTAGCGGGTACAATGAGCAGTTCTTC
cdr3_aa: CASSTSTGTSGYNEQFF

v_call: TRBV5-4
cdr3_length: 14
clone_size: few
d_call: TRBD1
j_call: TRBJ1-1
cdr3_nt: TGTGCCAGCAGCCCCCGGACAGGGGAGACTGAAGCTTTCTTT
cdr3_aa: CASSPRTGETEAFF

v_call: TRBV4-1
cdr3_length: 17
clone_size: -
d_call: -
j_call: TRBJ1-5
cdr3_nt: TGCGCCAGCAGCCAAGAGTTCGGGTTCGGCAGCAATCAGCCCCAGCATTTT
cdr3_aa: CASSQEFGFGSNQPQHF

v_call: TRBV12-5
cdr3_length: 17
clone_size: -
d_call: -
j_call: TRBJ2-3
cdr3_nt: TGTGCTAGTGGTTTGGTACTGAGTTCCGGGGTACCAGATACGCAGTATTTT
cdr3_aa: CASGLVLSSGVPDTQYF

v_call: TRBV30
cdr3_length: 13
clone_size: -
d_call: TRBD1
j_call: TRBJ1-1
cdr3_nt: TGTGCCAAGCAGGGACAGTTGGTCACTGAAGCTTTCTTT
cdr3_aa: CAKQGQLVTEAFF

v_call: TRBV19
cdr3_length: 15
clone_size: few
d_call: TRBD1
j_call: TRBJ1-5
cdr3_nt: TGTGCCAGCCGTTCGAAGGGGGCCGGCAATCAGCCCCAGCATTTT
cdr3_aa: CASRSKGAGNQPQHF

v_call: TRBV27
cdr3_length: 13
clone_size: -
d_call: -
j_call: TRBJ2-3
cdr3_nt: TGTGCCAGCAGTTTCACAGGGACGGATACGCAGTATTTT
cdr3_aa: CASSFTGTDTQYF

v_call: TRBV7-9
cdr3_length: 13
clone_size: -
d_call: -
j_call: TRBJ2-2
cdr3_nt: TGTGCCAGCAGTTTCAGGGTGACCGGGGAGCTGTTTTTT
cdr3_aa: CASSFRVTGELFF

v_call: TRBV5-7
cdr3_length: 15
clone_size: -
d_call: TRBD1
j_call: TRBJ1-5
cdr3_nt: TGTGCCAGCAGTAGACAGGGGAGATGCAATCAGCCCCAGCATTTT
cdr3_aa: CASSRQGRCNQPQHF

v_call: TRBV15
cdr3_length: 14
clone_size: once
d_call: TRBD1
j_call: TRBJ2-1
cdr3_nt: TGTGCCACCAGCAAGACAGGGGTCCACAATGAGCAGTTCTTC
cdr3_aa: CATSKTGVHNEQFF

v_call: TRBV6-4
cdr3_length: 16
clone_size: once
d_call: TRBD1
j_call: TRBJ2-2
cdr3_nt: TGTGCCAGCAGGGGGATGGGACAGGGGAGTACCGGGGAGCTGTTTTTT
cdr3_aa: CASRGMGQGSTGELFF

v_call: TRBV5-5
cdr3_length: 17
clone_size: -
d_call: TRBD1
j_call: TRBJ1-4
cdr3_nt: TGTGCCAGCAGCTTGACCTCTCCAGGGGGGCGTAGTGGAAAACTGTTTTTT
cdr3_aa: CASSLTSPGGRSGKLFF

v_call: TRBV5-1
cdr3_length: 13
clone_size: -
d_call: TRBD2
j_call: TRBJ2-7
cdr3_nt: TGCGCCAGCAGCGGGCGGGGGGAGCGCGAGCAGTACTTC
cdr3_aa: CASSGRGEREQYF

v_call: TRBV29-1
cdr3_length: 13
clone_size: -
d_call: TRBD1
j_call: TRBJ1-1
cdr3_nt: TGCAGCACCCCGGACAGGGGGGGGACTGAAGCTTTCTTT
cdr3_aa: CSTPDRGGTEAFF

v_call: TRBV27
cdr3_length: 18
clone_size: once
d_call: TRBD1
j_call: TRBJ1-2
cdr3_nt: TGTGCCAGCAGTTTATTTGGGACAGGGCCAGTGGTCAACTATGGCTACACCTTC
cdr3_aa: CASSLFGTGPVVNYGYTF

v_call: TRBV27
cdr3_length: 14
clone_size: once
d_call: TRBD1
j_call: TRBJ1-1
cdr3_nt: TGTGCCAGCAGTTTAGGGACAGGGATGACTGAAGCTTTCTTT
cdr3_aa: CASSLGTGMTEAFF

v_call: TRBV9
cdr3_length: 16
clone_size: few
d_call: -
j_call: TRBJ2-2
cdr3_nt: TGTGCCAGCAGCGATTCCGGGGGTCCGAACACCGGGGAGCTGTTTTTT
cdr3_aa: CASSDSGGPNTGELFF

v_call: TRBV9
cdr3_length: 18
clone_size: -
d_call: -
j_call: TRBJ1-5
cdr3_nt: TGTGCCAGCAGCGCTTACCGGGACGGGGGAAATAGCAATCAGCCCCAGCATTTT
cdr3_aa: CASSAYRDGGNSNQPQHF